Reported below is one T cell receptor (beta chain). Germline V CDR1 and CDR2: MNHEY, SMNVEV (reference sequence). V gave up 5 bases and J gave up 6 bases; unmatched junction bases: 5. The CDR3 totals 13 residues. As originally analysed: It was from reference gene primer amplification that nucleated cell counts were estimated. Repertoires were generated with immunoSEQ multiplex PCR, while TCRdb's copy carries only in-frame clones and drops some. That table supplies the V and J calls and clone size; D and trimming were determined from the DNA. The sample includes over 200,000 clones, around 89% of them seen just once. The data were taken from a study of blood T cell repertoires in COVID-19. For the study at large: Whether acute or convalescent, the COVID-19 samples came from the United States, Italy and Spain. From T cells, B-cell-depleted T cells, or PBMCs came the material, which was cDNA or gDNA.

The V and J genes are TRBV27 and TRBJ2-3, with 7 bases lining up with TRBD1. The specimen sequenced was peripheral blood. The receptor was derived from a woman in her 40s with acute or convalescent COVID-19. In nucleotides, the CDR3 is TGTGCCAGCAGTGGGACAGCTCTGGATACGCAGTATTTT. It yields the protein CASSGTALDTQYF.